This is a list of T cell receptor beta chains from one sample in a study of CXCR3-negative and CXCR3-positive naive CD8 T cells. TCRdb reprocessed the 5' RACE reads and stores each CDR3 protein as one record, lacking DNA. This listing includes over 100,000 distinct CDR3 sequences. Material for sequencing was naive CXCR3- CD8+ T cells from blood. These receptors were taken from a human donor in good health. Some clones in this sample may be carry-over from other donors' samples. The CDR3 runs from the conserved cysteine through the conserved F or W.

j_call v_call cdr3_aa
TRBJ2-1 TRBV20-1 CSAGHESVRRPSSYNEQFF
TRBJ2-7 TRBV29-1 CSVEQGHSYEQYF
TRBJ2-1 TRBV28 CASRGKIAVDEQFF
TRBJ2-7 TRBV7-2 CASTEHYGTTYEQYF
TRBJ2-3 TRBV4-2 CASSQDVAGVTDTQYF
TRBJ2-6 TRBV24-1 CATSDQIQGDASGANVLTF
TRBJ2-2 TRBV20-1 CSARDLIGMNTGELFF
TRBJ2-7 TRBV7-9 CASRQGTYEQYF
TRBJ2-1 TRBV29-1 CSVEGRGPSGGDEQFF
TRBJ1-1 TRBV21-1 CASSKDPKEEAFF
TRBJ2-3 TRBV7-9 CASSPLEGANTDTQYF
TRBJ1-1 TRBV21-1 CASSNKDSSNTEAFF
TRBJ2-1 TRBV10-3 CAISESAYNEQFF
TRBJ2-2 TRBV7-8 CASRGGPGTGELFF
TRBJ2-1 TRBV7-6 CASSLVRDPSYNEQFF
TRBJ2-7 TRBV5-1 CASSLSTPEGEQYF